Shown below are 27 T cell receptor beta chains from a single sample sequenced in a study of T cell responses to AZD1222 COVID-19 vaccine. TCRdb's copy holds only in-frame clones and misses some; the assay was immunoSEQ multiplex PCR. The profile covers about 140,000 clones, with more than 80% appearing a single time and about 4% taken by the ten largest. This material consisted of peripheral blood, taken on day 0 of AZD1222 vaccination. Receptors originate from an adult in good health.

The chain combines TRBV19 with TRBJ1-1; 7 bases are a match to TRBD1. V gave up 1 base and J gave up 7 bases; unmatched junction bases: 9. In germline, CDR1 is LNHDA, CDR2 SQIVND (reference sequence). There are 15 residues in the CDR3. The CDR3 coding sequence is TGTGCCAGTAGTATAGTAGGGACAGCTAAGAATGAAGCTTTCTTT. Translating gives CASSIVGTAKNEAFF.

The V call is TRBV6-1, the J call TRBJ1-5; D might be TRBD1 (6 bases). Germline-derived CDR1 and CDR2 are MNHNS and SASEGT. V was shortened by 1 base and J by 5 bases, with 9 bases between the two germline ends. The CDR3 extends over 14 amino acids. CDR3 DNA: TGTGCCAGCAGTGAAGGATACAGGGATCAGCCCCAGCATTTT. Its translation is CASSEGYRDQPQHF.

The chain has TRBV30 and TRBJ1-4, with TRBD1 as a possible D gene (5 bases). Trimming took off 4 bases at V and 8 bases at J, with 11 bases between the two ends. Per the germline V gene, CDR1 is GTSNPN and CDR2 is SVGIG (reference sequence). The CDR3 loop spans 12 amino acids. This CDR3 reads CAWKGFGEKLFF. The CDR3 nucleotides are TGTGCCTGGAAGGGGTTTGGGGAAAAACTGTTTTTT.

The V call is TRBV6-5, the J call TRBJ1-1; 9 bases line up with TRBD1. The V gene end was trimmed by 6 bases and the J gene end by 10 bases; junction bases not matched to a gene: 12. CDR1 and CDR2 from the germline V gene are MNHEY and SVGAGI. The CDR3 totals 14 residues. The CDR3 sequence: CASRPGGGTGRAFF. CDR3 nucleotides: TGTGCCAGCAGACCGGGGGGAGGGACAGGGAGAGCTTTCTTT.

The chain recombines TRBV15 with TRBJ2-7; D might be TRBD1 (6 bases). The germline V gene encodes CDR1 LNHNV and CDR2 YYDKDF (reference sequence). V was pared by 0 bases and J by 3 bases, with 6 bases between. The CDR3 totals 13 residues. This chain's CDR3 is CATSREDSYEQYF. Here the CDR3 DNA reads TGTGCCACCAGCAGAGAGGACAGCTACGAGCAGTACTTC. The variable domain in full, with the rest retrieved from reference TRBV15 and TRBJ2-7, is DAMVIQNPRYQVTQFGKPVTLSCSQTLNHNVMYWYQQKSSQAPKLLFHYYDKDFNNEADTPDNFQSRRPNTSFCFLDIRSPGLGDTAMYLCATSREDSYEQYFGPGTRLTVT.

This clone was counted between two and nine times. In nucleotides, the CDR3 is TGTGCCAGCACTCCGAGGGATGGAAACACCATATATTTT. Translating it yields CASTPRDGNTIYF. V gene TRBV12-3 or TRBV12-4 combines with J gene TRBJ1-3, with D unclear. V lost 7 bases and J lost 3, with 10 bases in between. This CDR3 is 13 amino acids long.

This chain connects TRBV28 to TRBJ2-7, with D perhaps TRBD2 (7 bases). Germline CDR1 reads MDHEN; CDR2 reads SYDVKM. The CDR3 loop spans 14 amino acids. Deletions cut 6 bases from V and 3 bases from J, with 15 bases between. In DNA form, the CDR3 reads TGTGCCAGCAGGAGGGGGGGGGACCTCTACGAGCAGTACTTC. Translation gives CASRRGGDLYEQYF.

V and J are TRBV7-2 and TRBJ1-2, with a tentative D call TRBD1 (5 bases). The germline V gene has CDR1 SGHTA and CDR2 FQGNSA. This CDR3 is built from 15 residues. Trimming removed 5 bases at V and 4 bases at J, with 17 bases between. The CDR3 coding sequence is TGTGCCAGCAGCGGAGAGGAGGGGCGGTTCTATGGCTACACCTTC. Its translation is CASSGEEGRFYGYTF.

In DNA, the CDR3 is TGCAGCGTAAGGACTGATGGCTACACCTTC. It translates to CSVRTDGYTF. The genes are TRBV29-1 and TRBJ1-2; D is unresolved. There are 10 residues in the CDR3. V was pared by 6 bases and J by 6 bases, with 8 bases between. In germline, CDR1 is SQVTM, CDR2 ANQGSEA.

The rearrangement uses TRBV27 and TRBJ2-3, with TRBD2 identical over 9 bases. Losses at the gene ends were 3 bases for V and 5 bases for J; bases not matched to a gene: 6. Germline V gives CDR1 MNHEY, CDR2 SMNVEV (reference sequence). The CDR3 contains 15 residues. CDR3 in amino acids: CASSFTRGGVDTQYF. CDR3 sequence (DNA): TGTGCCAGCAGTTTTACGCGGGGGGGCGTAGATACGCAGTATTTT.

The chain employs TRBV7-9 and TRBJ1-5; the D is unclear. Looked up from germline, CDR1 is SEHNR and CDR2 is FQNEAQ (reference sequence). The CDR3 runs to 16 residues. V was clipped by 5 bases and J by 6 bases, with 20 bases between them. DNA for the CDR3: TGTGCCAGCAGCGAAAGCGGTGCGGGAGCGGGTCAGCCCCAGCATTTT. It yields the protein CASSESGAGAGQPQHF. Full variable domain (remainder filled in from reference TRBV7-9 and TRBJ1-5): DTGVSQNPRHKITKRGQNVTFRCDPISEHNRLYWYRQTLGQGPEFLTYFQNEAQLEKSRLLSDRFSAERPKGSFSTLEIQRTEQGDSAMYLCASSESGAGAGQPQHFGDGTRLSIL.

The J gene is TRBJ2-3, the V gene TRBV5-1; possibly TRBD2 for D (6 bases). The V end was cut by 3 bases, the J end by 4 bases, with 9 bases between. This CDR3 has 13 amino acids. In germline, CDR1 is SGHRS, CDR2 YFSETQ. The CDR3 DNA reads as TGCGCCAGCAGCTCTTCTAGCGCAGATACGCAGTATTTT. Encoded protein: CASSSSSADTQYF.

The chain links TRBV27 to TRBJ2-7, with D perhaps being TRBD1 or TRBD2 (5 bases each). In germline, CDR1 is MNHEY, CDR2 SMNVEV (reference sequence). The ends were cut back, 4 bases at V and 3 bases at J, with 10 bases in the middle. This CDR3 has 13 residues. CDR3 nucleotides: TGTGCCAGCAGTTCGGGGCCTGGCTACGAGCAGTACTTC. It codes for CASSSGPGYEQYF.

The chain uses TRBV7-3 and TRBJ1-1; no clear D gene. The V gene lost 2 bases and the J gene lost 7 bases, with 11 bases spanning the gap. CDR3 length: 13 residues. Germline V gives CDR1 SGHTA, CDR2 FQGTGA. CDR3 protein: CASSLDRSGEAFF. The CDR3 DNA is TGTGCCAGCAGCTTAGACCGGTCTGGTGAAGCTTTCTTT.

Only one count was recorded for this clone. This chain connects TRBV28 to TRBJ1-2, with D unclear. From germline, CDR1 is MDHEN and CDR2 SYDVKM. The V gene lost 6 bases and the J gene lost 4 bases, with 12 bases spanning the gap. The CDR3 has 13 residues. CDR3 DNA sequence: TGTGCCAGCAGCCCCCCCCGATCCTATGGCTACACCTTC. The encoded protein is CASSPPRSYGYTF.

The V and J genes are TRBV28 and TRBJ2-2; D possibly corresponds to TRBD1 (6 bases). The germline gives CDR1 MDHEN, CDR2 SYDVKM. The length of the CDR3 is 15 residues. With 3 bases removed from V and 3 bases from J, the gap between germline ends came to 11 bases. This CDR3 reads CASSFLGQDTGELFF. The CDR3 bases are TGTGCCAGCAGTTTCCTGGGACAAGACACCGGGGAGCTGTTTTTT. The complete variable domain, with remaining parts taken from reference TRBV28 and TRBJ2-2, reads DVKVTQSSRYLVKRTGEKVFLECVQDMDHENMFWYRQDPGLGLRLIYFSYDVKMKEKGDIPEGYSVSREKKERFSLILESASTNQTSMYLCASSFLGQDTGELFFGEGSRLTVL.

The V gene is TRBV3-1 (or the pseudogene TRBV3-2), the J gene TRBJ2-1; perhaps D is TRBD1 or TRBD2 (6 bases each). Germline V gene lookup returns CDR1 LGHDT and CDR2 YNNKEL (reference sequence). V was trimmed by 3 bases and J by 4 bases, leaving 22 bases between them. CDR3 length equals 18 residues. CDR3 residues: CASSHPTGGGLFYNEQFF. In DNA form, the CDR3 reads TGTGCCAGCAGCCATCCGACCGGGGGCGGCCTCTTTTACAATGAGCAGTTCTTC.

The CDR3 DNA reads as TGTGCCAGCAGTAGGGACGGGACCTTGACCACTGAAGCTTTCTTT. Translating gives CASSRDGTLTTEAFF. This chain joins TRBV27 and TRBJ1-1; possibly TRBD1 for D (5 bases). V lost 5 bases to trimming and J lost 4 bases, with 17 bases between them. The CDR3 runs 15 residues. The germline V gene has CDR1 MNHEY and CDR2 SMNVEV (reference sequence).

The chain has TRBV19 and TRBJ2-6, with D possibly being TRBD1 or TRBD2 (5 bases each). Germline V lookup: CDR1 LNHDA, CDR2 SQIVND (reference sequence). The CDR3 length is 17 residues. Trimming removed 6 bases at V and 1 base at J, with 16 bases between. The CDR3 protein is CASRTRAEGSGANVLTF. The DNA of the CDR3 is TGTGCCAGTAGAACCCGGGCCGAGGGGTCTGGGGCCAACGTCCTGACTTTC.

This clone was observed a handful of times. This chain uses TRBV5-1 with TRBJ2-2; the D is unclear. This CDR3 spans 15 amino acids. Germline lookup yields CDR1 SGHRS and CDR2 YFSETQ. Trimming removed 3 bases at V and 6 bases at J, with 15 bases between. The CDR3 DNA follows: TGCGCCAGCAGCTCTACTCAGGTGCGGTCCGGGGAGCTGTTTTTT. It is translated as CASSSTQVRSGELFF.

The rearrangement joins TRBV6-2 or TRBV6-3 to TRBJ2-3; D is unclear. Germline V gives CDR1 MNHEY, CDR2 SVGEGT. V lost 3 bases to trimming and J lost 2 bases, with 24 bases between them. This CDR3 contains 19 residues. CDR3 DNA: TGTGCCAGCAGTTATTCCGCCTGGGCGGCGTTGGGGATCACAGATACGCAGTATTTT. Translating gives CASSYSAWAALGITDTQYF.

The J gene is TRBJ2-7, the V gene TRBV27; 10 bases are shared with TRBD1. With 2 bases clipped from V and 3 bases from J, the junction kept 4 bases outside the gene matches. The CDR3 length is 15 residues. CDR1 is MNHEY, CDR2 SMNVEV, per germline (reference sequence). CDR3 bases: TGTGCCAGCAGTTTAAGGGGGACAGGGGACTACGAGCAGTACTTC. Protein sequence: CASSLRGTGDYEQYF.

J is TRBJ1-4 and V is TRBV2, with D possibly being TRBD1 (6 bases). The CDR3 sequence is 14 residues long. The germline CDR1 and CDR2 sequences are SNHLY and FYNNEI. Deletions cut 7 bases from V and 7 bases from J, with 16 bases between. The CDR3: CASTTGSASEKLFF. The CDR3 region has the DNA TGTGCCAGCACCACAGGGTCAGCGAGTGAAAAACTGTTTTTT.

As DNA, the CDR3 is TGTGCCAGCAGTATAGGGGGGGCCCCGAGTGACAATGAGCAGTTCTTC. This gives the protein CASSIGGAPSDNEQFF. This chain connects TRBV28 to TRBJ2-1; D might be TRBD2 (7 bases). The length of the CDR3 is 16 residues. V was clipped by 5 bases and J by 5 bases, with 19 bases between them. CDR1 is MDHEN, CDR2 SYDVKM, per germline.

J is TRBJ1-6 and V is TRBV11-2; D is undetermined. Germline CDR1 and CDR2: SGHAT and FQNNGV. This CDR3 contains 16 residues. Between the trimmed V and J ends, which lost 8 bases and 10 bases, there was a span of 24 bases. CDR3 DNA: TGTGCCAGCTTAACTATTGAGGACCCCAGAGGGTCACCCCTCCACTTT. Amino acids: CASLTIEDPRGSPLHF.

Here the CDR3 reads CASSSRDRGIHGYTF. CDR3 in DNA: TGTGCCAGCAGCTCACGGGACAGAGGGATACATGGCTACACCTTC. V and J are TRBV7-2 and TRBJ1-2; TRBD1 matches 7 bases. The length of the CDR3 is 15 residues. In germline, CDR1 is SGHTA, CDR2 FQGNSA. V shed 4 bases, J shed 6 bases, and the junction held 11 bases outside the gene matches.

V is TRBV3-1 (or the pseudogene TRBV3-2) and J is TRBJ2-3, with 10 bases matching TRBD2. Germline V gene sequence: CDR1 LGHDT, CDR2 YNNKEL (reference sequence). V gave up 3 bases and J gave up 1 base; unmatched junction bases: 4. The CDR3 is 16 amino acids. The CDR3 bases are TGTGCCAGCAGCCAGACCGGGACTAGCGGCACAGATACGCAGTATTTT. It codes for CASSQTGTSGTDTQYF.